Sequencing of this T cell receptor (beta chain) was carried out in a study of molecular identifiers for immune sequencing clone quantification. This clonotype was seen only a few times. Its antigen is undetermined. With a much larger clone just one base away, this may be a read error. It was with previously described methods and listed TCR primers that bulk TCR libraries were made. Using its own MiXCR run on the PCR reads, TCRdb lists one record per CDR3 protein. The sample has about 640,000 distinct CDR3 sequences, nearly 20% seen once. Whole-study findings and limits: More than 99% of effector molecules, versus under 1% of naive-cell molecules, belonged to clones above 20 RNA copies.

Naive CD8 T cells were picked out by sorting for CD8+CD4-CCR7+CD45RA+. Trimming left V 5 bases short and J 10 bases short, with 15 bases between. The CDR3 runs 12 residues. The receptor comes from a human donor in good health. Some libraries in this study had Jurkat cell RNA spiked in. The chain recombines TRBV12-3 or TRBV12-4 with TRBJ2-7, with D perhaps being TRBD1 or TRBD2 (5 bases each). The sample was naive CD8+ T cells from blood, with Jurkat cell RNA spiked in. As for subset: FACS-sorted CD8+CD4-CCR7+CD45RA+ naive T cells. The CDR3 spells CASSPNRGRQYF. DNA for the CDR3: TGTGCCAGCAGTCCCAACCGGGGCCGTCAGTACTTC.